This TCR beta chain stems from a study of blood T cell repertoires in COVID-19. This CDR3 region has 14 residues. CDR1 and CDR2 (germline): SGHRS, YFSETQ. The V gene end was trimmed by 1 base and the J gene end by 4 bases; junction bases not matched to a gene: 3. In the source study's methods: The authors estimated nucleated cell counts from reference gene primer amplification. Sequencing was performed with immunoSEQ multiplex PCR; in TCRdb, only in-frame clones are kept and a portion is missing. Clone size and the V and J calls come from that table; the DNA yielded D and trimming. The sample lists around 110,000 clones, about three quarters occurring once.

Sequenced input: peripheral blood. The chain combines TRBV5-1 with TRBJ2-3; 7 nucleotides align to TRBD2. The source is a man aged 70 or older with acute or convalescent COVID-19. CDR3 in DNA: TGCGCCAGCAGCTTGACCAGCGGGGCAGATACGCAGTATTTT. As protein: CASSLTSGADTQYF.